The T cell receptor beta chain under discussion was sequenced for a study of T cell repertoires in cytomegalovirus infection. TCRdb called the reads again in MiXCR, with one record for every CDR3 protein. The sample holds some 350,000 distinct CDR3 sequences; 15% to 20% are singletons and the top ten take under 9%. The CDR3 extends over 15 amino acids. The germline V gene has CDR1 SGHTA and CDR2 FQGNSA. Trimming pared 1 base from V and 2 bases from J, leaving 8 bases between. This clonotype was detected only a few times. The V call is TRBV7-2, the J call TRBJ2-2; D not resolved. Sequenced material: PBMCs. The clonotype comes from a human donor in good health (CMV status not recorded). Some clones in this sample may be carry-over from other donors' samples. The CDR3 here is CASSLDPINTGELFF. CDR3 bases: TGTGCCAGCAGCTTAGACCCTATCAACACCGGGGAGCTGTTTTTT.